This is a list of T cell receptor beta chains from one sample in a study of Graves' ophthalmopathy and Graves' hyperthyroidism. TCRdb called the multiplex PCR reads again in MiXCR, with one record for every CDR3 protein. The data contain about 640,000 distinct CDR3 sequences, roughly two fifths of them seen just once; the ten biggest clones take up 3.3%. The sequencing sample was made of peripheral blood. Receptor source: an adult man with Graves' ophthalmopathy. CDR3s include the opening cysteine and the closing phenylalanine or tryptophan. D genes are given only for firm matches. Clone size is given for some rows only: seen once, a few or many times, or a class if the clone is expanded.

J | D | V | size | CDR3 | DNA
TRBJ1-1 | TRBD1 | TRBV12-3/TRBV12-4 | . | CASSWRGQGEAFF | TGTGCCAGCAGTTGGAGGGGGCAAGGTGAAGCTTTCTTT
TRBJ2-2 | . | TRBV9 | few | CASSVLRGNGELFF | TGTGCCAGCAGCGTTTTAAGGGGGAACGGGGAGCTGTTTTTT
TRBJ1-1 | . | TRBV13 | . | CASSLDAATMRNPEAFF | TGTGCCAGCAGCTTAGATGCCGCGACGATGAGGAACCCTGAAGCTTTCTTT
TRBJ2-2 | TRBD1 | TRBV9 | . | CASSAEAGTGELFF | TGTGCCAGCAGCGCTGAGGCCGGGACAGGGGAGCTGTTCTTT
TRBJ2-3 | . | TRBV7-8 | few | CASSARQSTDTQYF | TGTGCCAGCAGTGCGAGACAGAGCACAGATACGCAGTATTTT
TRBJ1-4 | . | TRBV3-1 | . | CASSQDGEGNEKLFF | TGTGCCAGCAGCCAAGACGGGGAAGGCAATGAAAAACTGTTTTTT
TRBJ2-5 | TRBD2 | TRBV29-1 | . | CSSIAGGQETQYF | TGCAGCTCTATAGCGGGGGGGCAAGAGACCCAGTACTTC
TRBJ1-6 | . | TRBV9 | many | CASSVAGRAPDSPLHF | TGTGCCAGCAGCGTAGCTGGAAGGGCCCCAGATTCACCCCTCCACTTT
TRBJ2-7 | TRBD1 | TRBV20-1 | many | CSARVTGTGPREQYF | TGCAGTGCTAGAGTCACCGGGACAGGCCCTCGGGAGCAGTACTTC
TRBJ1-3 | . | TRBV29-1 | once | CSVDRVNQNTIYF | TGCAGCGTTGACCGAGTCAACCAGAACACCATATATTTT
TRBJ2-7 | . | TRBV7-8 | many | CASSSPGRPYEQYF | TGTGCCAGCAGCTCGCCGGGCCGGCCCTACGAGCAGTACTTC
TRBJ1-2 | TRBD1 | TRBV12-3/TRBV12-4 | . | CASSPGTGFSGYTF | TGTGCCAGCAGTCCAGGGACAGGGTTTTCTGGCTACACCTTC
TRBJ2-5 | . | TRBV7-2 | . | CASSLVGHSNQPQYF | TGTGCCAGCAGCTTAGTGGGACACAGCAATCAGCCCCAGTACTTC
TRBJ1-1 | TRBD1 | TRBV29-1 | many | CSTSIGTGGTTEAFF | TGCAGCACCTCCATCGGGACAGGGGGAACCACTGAAGCTTTCTTT
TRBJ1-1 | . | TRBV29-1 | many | CSVERVMNTEAFF | TGCAGCGTTGAACGGGTGATGAACACTGAAGCTTTCTTT
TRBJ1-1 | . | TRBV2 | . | CAWSVAGSMNTEAFF | TGTGCCTGGAGTGTTGCAGGGAGTATGAACACTGAAGCTTTCTTT
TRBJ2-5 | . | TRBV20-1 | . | CSASGLAEETQDF | TGCAGTGCTAGCGGCCTAGCAGAAGAGACCCAGGACTTC
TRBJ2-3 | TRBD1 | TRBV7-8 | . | CASSLGTGKFADTQYF | TGTGCCAGCAGCCTGGGGACAGGGAAGTTCGCAGATACGCAGTATTTT
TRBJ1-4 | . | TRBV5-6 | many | CASSLQGTNEKLFF | TGTGCCAGCAGCTTGCAGGGGACTAATGAAAAACTGTTTTTT
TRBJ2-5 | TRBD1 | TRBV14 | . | CASSPLLQGIRETQYF | TGTGCCAGCAGCCCGCTCCTACAGGGGATACGGGAGACCCAGTACTTC
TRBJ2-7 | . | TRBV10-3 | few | CAISESGQDEQYF | TGTGCCATCAGTGAGTCAGGGCAGGACGAGCAGTACTTC
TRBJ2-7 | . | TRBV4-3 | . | CASSHAGSDEQYF | TGCGCCAGCAGCCATGCAGGGTCGGATGAGCAGTACTTC
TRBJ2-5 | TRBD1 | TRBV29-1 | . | CSSPGTGAQETQYF | TGCAGCTCACCAGGGACAGGGGCTCAAGAGACCCAGTACTTC
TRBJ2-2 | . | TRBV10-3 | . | CAISKGAGELFF | TGTGCCATCAGTAAGGGGGCCGGGGAGCTGTTTTTT
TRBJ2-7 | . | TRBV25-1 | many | CASSEKLGLGKYEQYF | TGTGCCAGCAGTGAAAAGTTAGGGTTAGGAAAGTACGAGCAGTACTTC
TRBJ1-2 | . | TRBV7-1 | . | CASSSPGTDYYGYTF | TGTGCCAGCAGCTCCCCCGGGACGGACTACTATGGCTACACCTTC
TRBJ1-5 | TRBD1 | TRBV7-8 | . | CASSHVPGQGNQPQHF | TGCGCCAGCAGCCATGTACCCGGACAGGGGAATCAGCCCCAGCATTTT
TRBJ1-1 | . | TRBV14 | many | CASSRTTYDTEAFF | TGTGCCAGCAGCCGGACAACCTATGACACTGAAGCTTTCTTT
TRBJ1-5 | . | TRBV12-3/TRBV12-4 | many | CASGGDSNQPQHF | TGTGCCAGCGGCGGGGATAGCAATCAGCCCCAGCATTTT
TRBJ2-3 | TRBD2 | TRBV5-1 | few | CASSFPGGHTDTQYF | TGTGCCAGCTCCTTCCCGGGGGGGCACACAGATACGCAGTATTTT
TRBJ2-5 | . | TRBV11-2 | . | CASSRSLGPGEGTQYF | TGTGCCAGCAGCCGATCGTTAGGCCCCGGAGAGGGGACCCAGTACTTC
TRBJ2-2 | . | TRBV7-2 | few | CASSQDLRRPNTGELFF | TGCGCCAGCAGCCAAGATCTGCGACGTCCGAACACCGGGGAGCTGTTTTTT
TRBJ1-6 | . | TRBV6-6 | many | CASSEVGDNSPLHF | TGTGCCAGCAGTGAAGTAGGGGATAATTCACCCCTCCACTTT
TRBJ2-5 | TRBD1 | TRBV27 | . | CASSLWTGGLETQYF | TGTGCCAGCAGTTTATGGACAGGGGGCCTCGAGACCCAGTACTTC
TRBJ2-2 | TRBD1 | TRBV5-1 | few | CASSYDRARTGELFF | TGCGCCAGCAGCTATGACAGGGCCAGGACCGGGGAGCTGTTTTTT
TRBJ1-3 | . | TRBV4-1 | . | CASSQDQGNTIYF | TGCGCCAGCAGCCAAGATCAGGGAAACACCATATATTTT
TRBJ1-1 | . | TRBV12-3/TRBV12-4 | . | CASVRRGRAEAFF | TGTGCCAGCGTTAGACGGGGTCGGGCTGAAGCTTTCTTT
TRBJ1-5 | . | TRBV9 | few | CASSAGTLNQPQHF | TGTGCCAGCAGCGCGGGGACTCTCAATCAGCCCCAGCATTTT
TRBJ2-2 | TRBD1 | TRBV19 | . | CASRSGQTGELFF | TGTGCCAGTAGGTCGGGACAGACCGGGGAGCTGTTTTTT
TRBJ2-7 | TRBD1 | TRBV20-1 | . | CSGDGQGLNEQYF | TGCAGTGGCGACGGACAGGGATTAAATGAGCAGTACTTC
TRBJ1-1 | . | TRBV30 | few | CAWNKGQRNTEAFF | TGTGCCTGGAATAAAGGACAGAGGAACACTGAAGCTTTCTTT
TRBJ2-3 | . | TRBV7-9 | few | CASSLRGSTDTQYF | TGTGCCAGCAGCTTAAGGGGTAGCACAGATACGCAGTATTTT
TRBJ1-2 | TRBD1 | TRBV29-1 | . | CSVDPRTGVAAGYGYTF | TGCAGCGTTGATCCCAGGACAGGGGTAGCGGCGGGCTATGGCTACACCTTC
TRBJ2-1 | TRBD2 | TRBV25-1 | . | CASSELGLADYNEQFF | TGTGCCAGCAGTGAATTGGGGCTAGCGGACTACAATGAGCAGTTCTTC
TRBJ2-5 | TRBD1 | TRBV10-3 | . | CAIRAGTGMETQYF | TGTGCCATCAGAGCCGGGACAGGGATGGAGACCCAGTACTTC
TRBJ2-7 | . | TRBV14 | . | CASRGDGVGEQYF | TGTGCCAGCAGGGGGGACGGCGTGGGGGAGCAGTACTTC
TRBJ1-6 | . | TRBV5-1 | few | CASSLMGAINSPLHF | TGCGCCAGCAGCTTGATGGGGGCTATTAATTCACCCCTCCACTTT
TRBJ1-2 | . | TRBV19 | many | CASSRGWTAYGYTF | TGTGCCAGTAGTAGGGGGTGGACAGCTTATGGCTACACCTTC
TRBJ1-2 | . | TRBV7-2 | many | CASSLAGGRNGYTF | TGTGCCAGCAGCTTAGCGGGGGGACGGAATGGCTACACCTTC
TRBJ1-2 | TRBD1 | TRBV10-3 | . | CAISGTLPGGYGYTF | TGTGCCATCAGTGGGACTTTACCAGGGGGCTATGGCTACACCTTC